These 12 T cell receptor beta chains originate from one sample sequenced in a study of type 1 regulatory T cells (dated by TCRdb to 2020 to 2022). Their antigens remain unidentified. Instrument on record: Illumina MiSeq. TCRdb reprocessing: public reads trimmed at Q25 with fastp, clones called with MiXCR, in-frame beta chains kept. Identical CDR3 proteins give one entry, which carries the most common genes and DNA. The sample records more than 50,000 distinct CDR3 sequences, less than 70% of which are singletons. The biggest ten clones account for about 2% of the sample. The sample taken for sequencing was cultured non-Tr1 T cells, either the whole culture or a sorted T cell fraction (not recorded which). The cell subset or site label on this specimen signifies: non-Tr1 population from the T-allo10 product. These receptor sequences come from a human donor in good health.

The chain has TRBV12-3 or TRBV12-4 and TRBJ2-5, with D tentatively TRBD2 (7 bases). Trimming took off 7 bases at V and 3 bases at J, with 15 bases between the two ends. The CDR3 extends over 14 amino acids. The DNA of the CDR3 is TGTGCCAGCAACCGACGGGGGGCAGAAGAGACCCAGTACTTC. Its translation: CASNRRGAEETQYF.

This clonotype was found many times. The J gene is TRBJ2-6, the V gene TRBV7-2; D ambiguous. This CDR3 region has 14 residues. In germline, CDR1 is SGHTA, CDR2 FQGNSA. With 2 bases removed from V and 0 bases from J, the gap between germline ends came to 2 bases. The CDR3 loop reads CASSLSSGANVLTF. For the CDR3, the DNA is TGTGCCAGCAGCTTAAGCTCTGGGGCCAACGTCCTGACTTTC.

The rearrangement joins TRBV30 to TRBJ2-2; TRBD2 aligns across 8 bases. The CDR3 loop spans 14 amino acids. V was clipped by 1 base and J by 5 bases; unmatched bases: 3. Germline V CDR1 and CDR2: GTSNPN, SVGIG (reference sequence). CDR3 amino acids: CAWSGAGVTGELFF. The CDR3 DNA reads TGTGCCTGGAGTGGAGCGGGAGTTACCGGGGAGCTGTTTTTT.

The chain has TRBV5-1 and TRBJ1-6; 11 nucleotides agree with TRBD1. V was clipped by 3 bases and J by 8 bases; unmatched bases: 1. This CDR3 contains 14 residues. Germline V gives CDR1 SGHRS, CDR2 YFSETQ. The CDR3: CASSSGQGDSPLHF. CDR3 coding DNA: TGCGCCAGCAGCTCGGGACAGGGGGATTCACCCCTCCACTTT.

The J gene is TRBJ1-5, the V gene TRBV3-1; possible D gene TRBD1, 5 bases. The length of the CDR3 is 13 residues. CDR1 is LGHDT, CDR2 YNNKEL, per germline (reference sequence). V was cut by 5 bases and J by 9 bases, with 14 bases left in between. The CDR3: CASSSGGRGPQHF. The CDR3 region has the DNA TGTGCCAGCAGCTCGGGGGGGAGGGGGCCCCAGCATTTT.

This sequence joins TRBV9 and TRBJ2-7, with 9 bases lining up with TRBD1. This CDR3 is 15 amino acids long. V was pared by 3 bases and J by 3 bases, with 7 bases of the junction left unmatched. Germline values: CDR1 SGDLS, CDR2 YYNGEE. The CDR3 spells CASSASTGGFYEQYF. CDR3 nucleotide sequence: TGTGCCAGCAGCGCCTCCACAGGGGGCTTCTACGAGCAGTACTTC. Combining the CDR3 with reference TRBV9 and TRBJ2-7 gives the whole variable domain DSGVTQTPKHLITATGQRVTLRCSPRSGDLSVYWYQQSLDQGLQFLIQYYNGEERAKGNILERFSAQQFPDLHSELNLSSLELGDSALYFCASSASTGGFYEQYFGPGTRLTVT.

The chain has TRBV20-1 and TRBJ2-1; 13 nucleotides match TRBD2. Trimming took 3 bases from V and 3 from J; bases not matched to a gene: 2. The germline V gene has CDR1 DFQATT and CDR2 SNEGSKA (reference sequence). CDR3 size: 15 residues. The CDR3 protein is CSARTSGRFYNEQFF. The CDR3 bases are TGCAGTGCTAGGACTAGCGGGAGGTTCTACAATGAGCAGTTCTTC.

The chain employs TRBV19 and TRBJ2-1; 13 nucleotides align to TRBD2. The V gene's germline CDR1 is LNHDA and CDR2 SQIVND (reference sequence). The CDR3 is made up of 14 amino acids. V shed 2 bases and J 10 bases; nucleotides not matched to a gene: 2. The CDR3 nucleotides read TGTGCCAGTAGTATAACTAGCGGGAGGGTGGAGCAGTTCTTC. It specifies CASSITSGRVEQFF.

The chain carries TRBV27 and TRBJ2-7; TRBD1 matches at 12 bases. Trimming removed 6 bases from V and 6 bases from J; junction bases left unmatched: 6. This CDR3 has 14 amino acids. CDR1 MNHEY and CDR2 SMNVEV come from the germline V gene (reference sequence). The CDR3 here is CASSNRDRGPEQYF. The CDR3 DNA reads TGTGCCAGCAGCAACCGGGACAGGGGGCCCGAGCAGTACTTC.

This rearrangement joins TRBV6-6 to TRBJ2-1; TRBD1 aligns across 9 bases. CDR1 MNHNY and CDR2 SVGAGI come from the germline V gene (reference sequence). The ends lost 2 bases at V and 7 bases at J; junction bases unmatched: 9. The CDR3 is 16 residues long. Here the CDR3 DNA reads TGTGCCAGCAGTTACCAAGGGACAGGGAGTAGTAATGAGCAGTTCTTC. Its translation: CASSYQGTGSSNEQFF.

Here the CDR3 reads CASSLNPLASGSTGELFF. CDR3 DNA sequence: TGTGCCAGCAGTTTAAACCCACTGGCTAGCGGGAGTACCGGGGAGCTGTTTTTT. V and J are TRBV27 and TRBJ2-2; TRBD2 agrees at 10 bases. The CDR3 runs to 18 residues. Germline CDR1 MNHEY, CDR2 SMNVEV (reference sequence). The trim removed 2 bases at V and 5 bases at J, leaving 11 bases unmatched.

The rearrangement links TRBV18 to TRBJ2-3, with TRBD1 identical over 7 bases. The germline CDR1 and CDR2 sequences are KGHSH and LQKENI. V was clipped by 4 bases and J by 7 bases; unmatched bases: 8. CDR3 length: 14 amino acids. The CDR3 nucleotides read TGTGCCAGCTCACTACAACAGGGGTGGAATACGCAGTATTTT. Translation gives CASSLQQGWNTQYF.